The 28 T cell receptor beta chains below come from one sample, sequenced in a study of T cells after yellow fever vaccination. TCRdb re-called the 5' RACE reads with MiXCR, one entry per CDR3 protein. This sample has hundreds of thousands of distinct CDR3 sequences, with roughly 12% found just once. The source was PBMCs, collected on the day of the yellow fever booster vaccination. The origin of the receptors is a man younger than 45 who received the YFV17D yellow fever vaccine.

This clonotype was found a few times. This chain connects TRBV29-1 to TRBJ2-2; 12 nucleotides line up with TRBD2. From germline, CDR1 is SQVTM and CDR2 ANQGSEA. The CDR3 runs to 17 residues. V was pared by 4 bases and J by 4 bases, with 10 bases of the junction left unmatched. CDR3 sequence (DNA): TGCAGCGTTGTGGTTCTAGCGGGAGGGCCGGGCACCGGGGAGCTGTTTTTT. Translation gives CSVVVLAGGPGTGELFF.

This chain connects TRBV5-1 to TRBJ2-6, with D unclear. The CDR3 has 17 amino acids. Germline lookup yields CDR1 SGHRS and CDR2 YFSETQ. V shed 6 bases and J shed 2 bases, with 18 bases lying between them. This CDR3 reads CASTPRAPETGANVLTF. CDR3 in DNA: TGCGCCAGCACTCCACGAGCCCCGGAGACTGGGGCCAACGTCCTGACTTTC.

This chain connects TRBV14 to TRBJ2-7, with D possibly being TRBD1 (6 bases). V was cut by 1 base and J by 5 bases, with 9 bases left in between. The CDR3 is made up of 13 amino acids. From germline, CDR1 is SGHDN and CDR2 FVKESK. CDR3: CASSQGGLHEQYF. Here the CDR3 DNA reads TGTGCCAGCAGCCAAGGGGGGCTCCACGAGCAGTACTTC.

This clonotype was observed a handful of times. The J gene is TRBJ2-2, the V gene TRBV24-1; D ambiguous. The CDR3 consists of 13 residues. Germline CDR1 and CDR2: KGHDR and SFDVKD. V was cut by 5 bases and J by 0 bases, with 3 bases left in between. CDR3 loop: CATSAPNTGELFF. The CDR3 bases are TGTGCCACCAGTGCCCCGAACACCGGGGAGCTGTTTTTT.

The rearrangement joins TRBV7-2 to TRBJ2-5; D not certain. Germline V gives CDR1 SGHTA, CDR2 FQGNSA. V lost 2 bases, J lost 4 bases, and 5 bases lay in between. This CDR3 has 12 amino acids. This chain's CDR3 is CASSLSVETQYF. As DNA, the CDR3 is TGTGCCAGCAGCTTAAGTGTAGAGACCCAGTACTTC.

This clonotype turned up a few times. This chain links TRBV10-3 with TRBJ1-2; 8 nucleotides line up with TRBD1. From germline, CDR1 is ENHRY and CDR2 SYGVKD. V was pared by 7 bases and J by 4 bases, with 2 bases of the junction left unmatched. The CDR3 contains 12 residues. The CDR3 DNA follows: TGTGCCATCAAAGGGACAGGCTATGGCTACACCTTC. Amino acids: CAIKGTGYGYTF.

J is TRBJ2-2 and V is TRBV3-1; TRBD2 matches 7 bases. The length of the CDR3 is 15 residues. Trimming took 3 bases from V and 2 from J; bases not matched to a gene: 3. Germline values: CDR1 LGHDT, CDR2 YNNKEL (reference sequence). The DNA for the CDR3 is TGTGCCAGCAGCCATCGCGGGAGTAACACCGGGGAGCTGTTTTTT. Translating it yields CASSHRGSNTGELFF.

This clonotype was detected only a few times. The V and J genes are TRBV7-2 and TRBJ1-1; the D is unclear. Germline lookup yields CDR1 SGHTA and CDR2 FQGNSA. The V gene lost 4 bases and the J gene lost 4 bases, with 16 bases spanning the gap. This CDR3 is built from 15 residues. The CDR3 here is CASSSRGGQSTEAFF. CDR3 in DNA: TGTGCCAGCAGCTCCCGAGGTGGGCAGAGCACTGAAGCTTTCTTT.

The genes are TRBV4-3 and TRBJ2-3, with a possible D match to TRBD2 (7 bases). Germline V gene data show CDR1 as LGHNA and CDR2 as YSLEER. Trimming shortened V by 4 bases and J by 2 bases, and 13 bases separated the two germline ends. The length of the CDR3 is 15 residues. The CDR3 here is CASSPRGANTDTQYF. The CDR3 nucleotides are TGCGCCAGCAGCCCCCGGGGGGCTAACACAGATACGCAGTATTTT.

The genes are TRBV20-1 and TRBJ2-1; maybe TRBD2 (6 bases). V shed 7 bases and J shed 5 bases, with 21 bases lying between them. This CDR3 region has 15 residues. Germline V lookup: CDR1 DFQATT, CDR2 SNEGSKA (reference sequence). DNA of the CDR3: TGCAGTGTTCGGTCGGGCCCGGGAGTTCACAATGAGCAGTTCTTC. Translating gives CSVRSGPGVHNEQFF.

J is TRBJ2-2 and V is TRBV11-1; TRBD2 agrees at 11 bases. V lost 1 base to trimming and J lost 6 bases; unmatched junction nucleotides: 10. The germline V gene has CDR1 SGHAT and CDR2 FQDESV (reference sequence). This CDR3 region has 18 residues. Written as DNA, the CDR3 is TGTGCCAGCAGCTTAGTGAAGACTAGCGGGACGGTTTCCGGGGAGCTGTTTTTT. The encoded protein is CASSLVKTSGTVSGELFF.

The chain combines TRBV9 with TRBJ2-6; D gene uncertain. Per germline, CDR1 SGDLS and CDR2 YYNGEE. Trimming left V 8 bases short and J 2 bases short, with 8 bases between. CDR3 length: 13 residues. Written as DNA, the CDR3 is TGTGCCAGTGGTCAAGCTGGGGCCAACGTCCTGACTTTC. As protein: CASGQAGANVLTF.

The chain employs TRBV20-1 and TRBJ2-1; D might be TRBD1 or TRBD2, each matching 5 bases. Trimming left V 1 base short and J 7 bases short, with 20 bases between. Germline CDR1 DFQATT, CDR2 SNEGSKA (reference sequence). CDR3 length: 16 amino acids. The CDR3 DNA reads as TGCAGTGCTAGAGGGAATAGGGCTGGGGGATGGAATGAGCAGTTCTTC. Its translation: CSARGNRAGGWNEQFF.

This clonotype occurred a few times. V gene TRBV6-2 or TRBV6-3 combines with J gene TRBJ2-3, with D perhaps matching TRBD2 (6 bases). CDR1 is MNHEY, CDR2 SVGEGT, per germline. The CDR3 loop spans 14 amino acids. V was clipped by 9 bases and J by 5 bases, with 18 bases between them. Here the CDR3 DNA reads TGTGCCAGTCTCCGAGGAGGGAGTAAAGATACGCAGTATTTT. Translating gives CASLRGGSKDTQYF.

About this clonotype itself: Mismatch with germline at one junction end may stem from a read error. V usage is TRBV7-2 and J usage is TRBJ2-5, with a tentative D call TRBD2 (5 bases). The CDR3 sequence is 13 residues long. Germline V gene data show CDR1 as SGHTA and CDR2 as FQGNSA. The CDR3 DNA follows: TGTGCCAGCAGCTTAGGGGAACTAGTATCTAAGAACTTC. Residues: CASSLGELVSKNF.

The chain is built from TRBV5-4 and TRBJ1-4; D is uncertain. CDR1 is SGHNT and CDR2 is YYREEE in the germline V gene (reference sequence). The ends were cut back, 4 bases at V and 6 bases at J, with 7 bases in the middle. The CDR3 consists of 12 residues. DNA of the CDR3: TGTGCCAGCAGCCGCGGCCATGAAAAACTGTTTTTT. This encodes CASSRGHEKLFF.

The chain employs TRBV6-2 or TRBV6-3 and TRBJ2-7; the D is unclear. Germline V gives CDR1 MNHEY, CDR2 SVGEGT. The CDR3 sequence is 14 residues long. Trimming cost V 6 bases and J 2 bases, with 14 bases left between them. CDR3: CASRRDGLTYEQYF. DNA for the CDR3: TGTGCCAGCAGGCGAGATGGGCTGACCTACGAGCAGTACTTC.

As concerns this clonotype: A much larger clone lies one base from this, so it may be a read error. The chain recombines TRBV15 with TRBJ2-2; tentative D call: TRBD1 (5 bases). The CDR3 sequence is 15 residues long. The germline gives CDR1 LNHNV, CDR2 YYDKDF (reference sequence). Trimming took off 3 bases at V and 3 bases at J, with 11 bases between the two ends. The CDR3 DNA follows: TGTGCCACCAGCAGTGATTTAGGGGACACCGGGGAGCTGTTTTTT. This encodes CATSSDLGDTGELFF.

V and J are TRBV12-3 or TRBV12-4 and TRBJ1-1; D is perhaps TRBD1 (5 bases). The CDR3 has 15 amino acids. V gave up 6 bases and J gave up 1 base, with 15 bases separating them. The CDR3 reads CASRGSQGKNTEAFF. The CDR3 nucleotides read TGTGCCAGCAGGGGGTCGCAGGGTAAGAACACTGAAGCTTTCTTT.

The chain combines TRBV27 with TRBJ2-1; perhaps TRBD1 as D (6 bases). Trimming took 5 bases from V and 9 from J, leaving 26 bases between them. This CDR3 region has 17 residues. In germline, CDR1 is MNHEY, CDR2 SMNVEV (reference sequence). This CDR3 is CASSLGTLARLQGEQFF. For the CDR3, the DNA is TGTGCCAGCAGTCTCGGGACATTGGCCCGTCTACAGGGTGAGCAGTTCTTC.

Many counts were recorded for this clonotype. The CDR3: CASSQGQGSYEQYF. DNA for the CDR3: TGTGCCAGCAGCCAAGGACAGGGGTCCTACGAGCAGTACTTC. V gene TRBV4-2 combines with J gene TRBJ2-7, with 8 bases identical to TRBD1. Germline CDR1 and CDR2: LGHNA and YNFKEQ. The CDR3 covers 14 residues. With V trimmed by 1 base and J by 1 base, 0 bases remained unmatched.

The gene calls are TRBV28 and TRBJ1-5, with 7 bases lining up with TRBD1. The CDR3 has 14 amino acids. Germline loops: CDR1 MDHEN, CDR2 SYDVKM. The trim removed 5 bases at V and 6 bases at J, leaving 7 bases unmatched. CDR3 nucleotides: TGTGCCAGCAGTGCAGGGGGAACAGGTCAGCCCCAGCATTTT. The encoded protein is CASSAGGTGQPQHF.

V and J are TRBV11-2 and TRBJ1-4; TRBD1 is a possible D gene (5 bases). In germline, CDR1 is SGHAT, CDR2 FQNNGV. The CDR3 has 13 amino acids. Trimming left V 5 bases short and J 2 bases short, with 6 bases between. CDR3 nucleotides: TGTGCCAGCAGCGGACACACTAATGAAAAACTGTTTTTT. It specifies CASSGHTNEKLFF.

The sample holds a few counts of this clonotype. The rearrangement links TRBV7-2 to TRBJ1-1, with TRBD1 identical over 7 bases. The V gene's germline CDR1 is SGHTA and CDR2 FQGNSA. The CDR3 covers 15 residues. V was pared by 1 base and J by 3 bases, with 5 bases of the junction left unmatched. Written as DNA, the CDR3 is TGTGCCAGCAGCTTAGGGTACAGGGGTTACACTGAAGCTTTCTTT. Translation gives CASSLGYRGYTEAFF.

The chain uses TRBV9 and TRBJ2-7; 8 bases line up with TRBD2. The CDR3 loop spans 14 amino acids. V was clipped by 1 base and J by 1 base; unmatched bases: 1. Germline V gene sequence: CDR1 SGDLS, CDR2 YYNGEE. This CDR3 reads CASSVTGGSYEQYF. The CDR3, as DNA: TGTGCCAGCAGCGTAACGGGAGGGTCCTACGAGCAGTACTTC.

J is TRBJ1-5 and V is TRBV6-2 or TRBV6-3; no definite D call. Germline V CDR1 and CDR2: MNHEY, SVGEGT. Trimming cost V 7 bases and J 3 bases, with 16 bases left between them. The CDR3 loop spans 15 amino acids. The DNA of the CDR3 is TGTGCCAGCAAGGGCGGCAGCGGCTTCAATCAGCCCCAGCATTTT. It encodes CASKGGSGFNQPQHF.

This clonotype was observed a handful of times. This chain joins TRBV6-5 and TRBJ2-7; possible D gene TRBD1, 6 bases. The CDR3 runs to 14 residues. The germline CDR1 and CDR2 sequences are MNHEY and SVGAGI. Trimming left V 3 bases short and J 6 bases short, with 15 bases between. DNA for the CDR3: TGTGCCAGCAGTTATAGGGGGTTCATTTCCGAGCAGTACTTC. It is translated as CASSYRGFISEQYF.

In nucleotides, the CDR3 is TGTGCCATCAGTATACCGGACAGGGGACTGAACGAGCAGTACTTC. This sequence encodes CAISIPDRGLNEQYF. The chain has TRBV10-3 and TRBJ2-7; 9 bases map to TRBD1. The CDR3 has 15 amino acids. Germline V gene data show CDR1 as ENHRY and CDR2 as SYGVKD. V was pared by 5 bases and J by 5 bases, with 10 bases of the junction left unmatched.